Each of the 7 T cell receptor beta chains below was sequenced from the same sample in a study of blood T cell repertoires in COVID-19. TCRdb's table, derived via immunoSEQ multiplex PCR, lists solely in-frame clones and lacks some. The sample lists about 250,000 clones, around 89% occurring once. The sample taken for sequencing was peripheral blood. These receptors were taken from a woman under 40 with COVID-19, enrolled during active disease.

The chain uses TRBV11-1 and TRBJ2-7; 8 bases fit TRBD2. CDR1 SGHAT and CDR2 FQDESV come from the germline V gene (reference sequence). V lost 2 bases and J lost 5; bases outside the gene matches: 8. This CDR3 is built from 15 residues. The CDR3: CASSLYAGGMDEQYF. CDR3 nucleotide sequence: TGTGCCAGCAGCTTATATGCGGGGGGAATGGACGAGCAGTACTTC. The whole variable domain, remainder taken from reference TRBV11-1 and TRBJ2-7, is EAEVAQSPRYKITEKSQAVAFWCDPISGHATLYWYRQILGQGPELLVQFQDESVVDDSQLPKDRFSAERLKGVDSTLKIQPAELGDSAMYLCASSLYAGGMDEQYFGPGTRLTVT.

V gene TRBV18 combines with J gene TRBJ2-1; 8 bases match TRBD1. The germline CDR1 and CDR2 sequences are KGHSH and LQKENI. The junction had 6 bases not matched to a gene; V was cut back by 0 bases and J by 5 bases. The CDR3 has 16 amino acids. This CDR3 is CASSPPDRAGHNEQFF. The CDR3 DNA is TGTGCCAGCTCACCACCGGACAGGGCGGGTCACAATGAGCAGTTCTTC.

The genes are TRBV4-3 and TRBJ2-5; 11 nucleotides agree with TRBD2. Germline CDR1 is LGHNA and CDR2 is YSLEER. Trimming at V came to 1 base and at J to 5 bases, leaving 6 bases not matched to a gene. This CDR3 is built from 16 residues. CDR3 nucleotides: TGCGCCAGCAGCCAAGGTCTAGCGGGGGGAGTGGAGACCCAGTACTTC. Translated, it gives CASSQGLAGGVETQYF.

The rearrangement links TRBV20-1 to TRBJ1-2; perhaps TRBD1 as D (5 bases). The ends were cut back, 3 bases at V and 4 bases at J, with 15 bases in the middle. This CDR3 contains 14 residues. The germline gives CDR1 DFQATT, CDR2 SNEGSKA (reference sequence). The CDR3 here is CSASRRATIYGYTF. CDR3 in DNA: TGCAGTGCTAGTCGCAGGGCAACAATCTATGGCTACACCTTC.

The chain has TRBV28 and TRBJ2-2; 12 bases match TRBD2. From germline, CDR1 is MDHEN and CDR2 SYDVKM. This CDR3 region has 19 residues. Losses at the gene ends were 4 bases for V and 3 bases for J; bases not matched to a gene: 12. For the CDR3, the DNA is TGTGCCAGCAGTTCCCTGACTAGCGGGAGATTTCCCTACACCGGGGAGCTGTTTTTT. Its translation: CASSSLTSGRFPYTGELFF.

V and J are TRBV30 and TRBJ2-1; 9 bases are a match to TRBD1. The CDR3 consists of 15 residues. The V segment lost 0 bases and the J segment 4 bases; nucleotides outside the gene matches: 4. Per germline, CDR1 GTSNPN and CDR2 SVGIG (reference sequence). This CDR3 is CAWSVSDRGYNEQFF. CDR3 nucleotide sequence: TGTGCCTGGAGTGTTTCGGACAGGGGATACAATGAGCAGTTCTTC.

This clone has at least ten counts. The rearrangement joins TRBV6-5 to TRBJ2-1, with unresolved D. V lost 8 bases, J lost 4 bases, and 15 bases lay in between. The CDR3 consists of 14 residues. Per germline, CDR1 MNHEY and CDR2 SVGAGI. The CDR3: CASRRIADYNEQFF. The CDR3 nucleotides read TGTGCCAGCCGCCGGATAGCCGATTACAATGAGCAGTTCTTC.